This is a list of T cell receptor beta chains from one sample in a study of T cell responses to AZD1222 COVID-19 vaccine. Sequencing used immunoSEQ multiplex PCR; TCRdb keeps in-frame clones, though not all of them. The sample lists roughly 140,000 clones, about 87% occurring once. The specimen was peripheral blood, collected 28 days after the second AZD1222 dose. The receptors derive from an adult who received the AZD1222 COVID-19 vaccine. CDR3s include the opening cysteine and the closing phenylalanine or tryptophan. D genes are given only for firm matches.

CDR3 length,V gene,D gene,J gene,CDR3 protein
16,TRBV18,TRBD1,TRBJ1-3,CASSPGKDRSGNTIYF
14,TRBV29-1,-,TRBJ1-1,CSVAIGGMNTEAFF
15,TRBV29-1,-,TRBJ1-6,CSVKAGMETNSPLHF
15,TRBV4-3,-,TRBJ1-2,CASSQDGSINYGYTF
14,TRBV12-5,TRBD1,TRBJ1-1,CASGLAGQGGLAFF
13,TRBV6-5,-,TRBJ1-1,CATMGTLNTEAFF
15,TRBV5-4,-,TRBJ2-3,CASSGWATSTDTQYF
16,TRBV10-3,TRBD2,TRBJ2-3,CAIRPGLAGGTDTQYF
15,TRBV18,TRBD1,TRBJ2-3,CASSPQGALLDTQYF
13,TRBV28,-,TRBJ2-1,CASRKDFYNEQFF
12,TRBV2,-,TRBJ2-1,CASTQWLTEWFF
16,TRBV14,TRBD1,TRBJ2-3,CASSQGDRGRTDTQYF
13,TRBV28,-,TRBJ1-2,CASSLSLGGGYTF
12,TRBV27,-,TRBJ1-6,CASSLPASPLHF
15,TRBV10-1,-,TRBJ1-3,CASSETGSTGNTIYF
16,TRBV24-1,TRBD2,TRBJ2-2,CATSGGREEDTGELFF
16,TRBV7-3,TRBD1,TRBJ2-7,CASSLTPGQGSYEQYF
16,TRBV6-1,TRBD2,TRBJ2-2,CASSDELAGAFGELFF
18,TRBV5-6,TRBD2,TRBJ2-2,CASSLPTSGRRINGELFF
16,TRBV5-1,TRBD2,TRBJ2-1,CASSSLAGSSYNEQFF
14,TRBV3-1/TRBV3-2,TRBD2,TRBJ2-5,CATSTSGIGVTQYF
14,TRBV5-6,-,TRBJ2-1,CASSPTAPSNEQFF
14,TRBV16,-,TRBJ1-4,CASSPLQGSEKLFF
15,TRBV5-4,-,TRBJ2-1,CASSLPRGSPNEQFF
14,TRBV5-4,-,TRBJ1-2,CASSLADAAGGYTF
15,TRBV11-2,TRBD1,TRBJ1-5,CASSLEGQKNQPQHF
12,TRBV6-6,-,TRBJ1-4,CASSYSDEKLFF
15,TRBV7-2,-,TRBJ2-5,CASSSRGWGAETQYF
16,TRBV30,-,TRBJ1-5,CAWSGASGILNQPQHF